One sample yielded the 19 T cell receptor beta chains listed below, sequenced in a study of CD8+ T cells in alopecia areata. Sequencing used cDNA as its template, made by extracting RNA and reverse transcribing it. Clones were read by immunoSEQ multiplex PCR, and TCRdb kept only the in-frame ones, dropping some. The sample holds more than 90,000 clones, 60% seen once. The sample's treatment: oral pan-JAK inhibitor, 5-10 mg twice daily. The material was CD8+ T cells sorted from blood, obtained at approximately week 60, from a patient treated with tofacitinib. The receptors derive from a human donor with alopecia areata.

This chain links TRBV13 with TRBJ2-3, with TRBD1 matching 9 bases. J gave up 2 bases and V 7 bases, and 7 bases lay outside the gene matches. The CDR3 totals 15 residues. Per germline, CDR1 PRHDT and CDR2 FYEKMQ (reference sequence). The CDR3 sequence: CASKNRDRATDTQYF. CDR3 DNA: TGTGCCAGCAAGAACCGGGACAGGGCCACAGATACGCAGTATTTT.

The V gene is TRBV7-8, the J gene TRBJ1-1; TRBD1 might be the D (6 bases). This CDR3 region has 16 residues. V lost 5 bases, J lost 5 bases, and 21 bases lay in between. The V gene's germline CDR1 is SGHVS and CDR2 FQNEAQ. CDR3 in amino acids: CASSRTVPGEGTEAFF. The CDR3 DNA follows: TGTGCCAGCAGCAGGACAGTTCCTGGGGAGGGGACTGAAGCTTTCTTT.

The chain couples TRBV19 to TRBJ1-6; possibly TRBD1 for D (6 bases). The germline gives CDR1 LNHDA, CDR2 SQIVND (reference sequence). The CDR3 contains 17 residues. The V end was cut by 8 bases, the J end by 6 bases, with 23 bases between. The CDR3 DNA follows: TGTGCCAGTCGACAACGACCTCGCAGGGGACTTAATTCACCCCTCCACTTT. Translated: CASRQRPRRGLNSPLHF.

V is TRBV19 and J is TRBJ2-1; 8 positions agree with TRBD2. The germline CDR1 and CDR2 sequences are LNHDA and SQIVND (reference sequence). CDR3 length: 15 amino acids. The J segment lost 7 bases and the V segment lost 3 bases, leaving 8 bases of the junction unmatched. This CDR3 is CASSIGAGELNEQFF. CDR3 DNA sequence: TGTGCCAGTAGTATTGGAGCGGGGGAGCTTAATGAGCAGTTCTTC.

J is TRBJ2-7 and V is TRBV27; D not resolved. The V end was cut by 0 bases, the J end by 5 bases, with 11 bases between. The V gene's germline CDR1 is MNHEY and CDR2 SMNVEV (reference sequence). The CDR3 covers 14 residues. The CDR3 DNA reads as TGTGCCAGCAGTTTATCACGTCCCGAAAACGAGCAGTACTTC. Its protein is CASSLSRPENEQYF.

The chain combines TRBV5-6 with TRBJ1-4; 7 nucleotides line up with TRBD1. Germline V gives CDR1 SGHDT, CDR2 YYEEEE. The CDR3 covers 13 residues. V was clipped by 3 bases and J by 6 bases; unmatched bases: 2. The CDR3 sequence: CASSSGTDEKLFF. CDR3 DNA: TGTGCCAGCAGCTCCGGGACAGATGAAAAACTGTTTTTT.

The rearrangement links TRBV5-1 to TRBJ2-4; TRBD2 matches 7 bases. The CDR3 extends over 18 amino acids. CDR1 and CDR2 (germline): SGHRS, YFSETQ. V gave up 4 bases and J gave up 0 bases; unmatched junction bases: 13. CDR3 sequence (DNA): TGCGCCAGCAGCCGCCAAGCGGGGCTGGGAGGAGCCAAAAACATTCAGTACTTC. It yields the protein CASSRQAGLGGAKNIQYF.

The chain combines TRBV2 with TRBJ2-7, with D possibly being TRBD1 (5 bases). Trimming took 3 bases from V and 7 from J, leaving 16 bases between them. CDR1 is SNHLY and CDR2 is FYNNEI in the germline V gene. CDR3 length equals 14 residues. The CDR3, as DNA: TGTGCCAGCAGTGATGGCAGGGTGGCTGGGGAGCAGTACTTC. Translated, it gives CASSDGRVAGEQYF. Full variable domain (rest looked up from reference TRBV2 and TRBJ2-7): EPEVTQTPSHQVTQMGQEVILRCVPISNHLYFYWYRQILGQKVEFLVSFYNNEISEKSEIFDDQFSVERPDGSNFTLKIRSTKLEDSAMYFCASSDGRVAGEQYFGPGTRLTVT.

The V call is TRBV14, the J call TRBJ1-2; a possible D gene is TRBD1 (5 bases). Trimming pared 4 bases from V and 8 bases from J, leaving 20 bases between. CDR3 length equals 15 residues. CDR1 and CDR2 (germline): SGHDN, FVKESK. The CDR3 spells CASSLGPSFLRGYTF. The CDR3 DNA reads TGTGCCAGCAGCCTGGGACCCTCCTTCCTCCGAGGCTACACCTTC.

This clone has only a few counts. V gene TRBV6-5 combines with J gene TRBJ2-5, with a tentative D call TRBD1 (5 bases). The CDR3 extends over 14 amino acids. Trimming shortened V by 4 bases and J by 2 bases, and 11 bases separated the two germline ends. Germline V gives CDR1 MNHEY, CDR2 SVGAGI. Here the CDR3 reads CASSFTGQQETQYF. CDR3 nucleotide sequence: TGTGCCAGCAGTTTCACCGGACAACAAGAGACCCAGTACTTC.

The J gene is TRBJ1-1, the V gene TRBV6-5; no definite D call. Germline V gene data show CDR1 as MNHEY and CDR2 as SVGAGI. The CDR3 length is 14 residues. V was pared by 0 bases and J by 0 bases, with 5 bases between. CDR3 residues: CASSYSKVNTEAFF. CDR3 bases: TGTGCCAGCAGTTACTCGAAGGTGAACACTGAAGCTTTCTTT.

The CDR3 loop is CASSQFIGAATEAFF. The CDR3 DNA sequence: TGTGCCAGCAGCCAATTCATAGGGGCAGCGACTGAAGCTTTCTTT. The chain has TRBV4-2 and TRBJ1-1; perhaps TRBD1 as D (5 bases). This CDR3 region has 15 residues. Trimming took off 2 bases at V and 5 bases at J, with 15 bases between the two ends. Germline V gene sequence: CDR1 LGHNA, CDR2 YNFKEQ.

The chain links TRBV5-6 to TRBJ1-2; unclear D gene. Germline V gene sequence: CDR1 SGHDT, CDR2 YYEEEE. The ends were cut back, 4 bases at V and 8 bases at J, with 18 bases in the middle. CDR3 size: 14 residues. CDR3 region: CASSVAENVGGYTF. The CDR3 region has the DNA TGTGCCAGCAGCGTCGCGGAAAACGTAGGAGGCTACACCTTC.

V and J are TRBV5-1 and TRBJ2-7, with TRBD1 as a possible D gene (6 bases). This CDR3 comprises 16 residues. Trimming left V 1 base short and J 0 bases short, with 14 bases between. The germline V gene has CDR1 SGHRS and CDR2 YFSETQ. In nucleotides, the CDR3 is TGCGCCAGCAGCTTGCGGCAGGGGCTTAGCTCCTACGAGCAGTACTTC. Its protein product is CASSLRQGLSSYEQYF.

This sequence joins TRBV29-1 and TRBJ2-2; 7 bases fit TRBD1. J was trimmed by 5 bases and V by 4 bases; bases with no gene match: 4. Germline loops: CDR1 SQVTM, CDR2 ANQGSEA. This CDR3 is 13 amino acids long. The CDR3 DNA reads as TGCAGCGTTGGGGGACAGACGACCGGGGAGCTGTTTTTT. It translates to CSVGGQTTGELFF.

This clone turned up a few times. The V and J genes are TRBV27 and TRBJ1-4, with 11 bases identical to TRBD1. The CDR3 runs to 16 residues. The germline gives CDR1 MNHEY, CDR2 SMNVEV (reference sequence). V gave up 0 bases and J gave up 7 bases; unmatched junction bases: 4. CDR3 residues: CASSLSGGTGGEKLFF. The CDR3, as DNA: TGTGCCAGCAGTTTATCGGGGGGGACAGGGGGTGAAAAACTGTTTTTT.

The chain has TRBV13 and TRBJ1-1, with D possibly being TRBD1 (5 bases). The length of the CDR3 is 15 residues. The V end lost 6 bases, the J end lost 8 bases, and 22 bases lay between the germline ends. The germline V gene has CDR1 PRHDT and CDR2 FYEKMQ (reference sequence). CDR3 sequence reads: CASSEISDKFSEAFF. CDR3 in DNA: TGTGCCAGCAGTGAAATTTCGGACAAGTTTTCGGAAGCTTTCTTT.

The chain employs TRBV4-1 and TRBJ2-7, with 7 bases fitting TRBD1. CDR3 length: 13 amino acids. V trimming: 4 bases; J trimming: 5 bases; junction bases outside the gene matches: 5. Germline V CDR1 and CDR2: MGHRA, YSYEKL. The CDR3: CASSRQTGNEQYF. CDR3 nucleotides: TGCGCCAGCAGCCGACAGACAGGGAACGAGCAGTACTTC.

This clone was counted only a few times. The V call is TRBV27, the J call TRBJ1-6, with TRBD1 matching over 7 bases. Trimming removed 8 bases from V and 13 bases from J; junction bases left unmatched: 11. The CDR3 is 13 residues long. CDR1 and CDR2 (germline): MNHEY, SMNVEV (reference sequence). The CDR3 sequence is CASGRTGRQPLHF. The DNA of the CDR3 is TGTGCCAGCGGACGGACAGGACGGCAGCCCCTCCACTTT.